The 31 T cell receptor beta chains in this list originate from one sample, sequenced in a study of OX40 agonist ivuxolimab in advanced cancers. Assay: immunoSEQ multiplex PCR; the TCRdb copy retains only in-frame clones and omits some. Found here are some 86,000 clones, around 85% of them singletons; the top ten hold 3.5% to 4.5%. The source material was CD4+ or CD8+ T cells sorted from blood, sampled in a trial of the OX40 agonist ivuxolimab. These receptors originate from an adult with an advanced solid tumor such as melanoma, head and neck, liver or kidney cancer.

The V and J genes are TRBV11-2 and TRBJ1-1; no firm D call. CDR1 SGHAT and CDR2 FQNNGV come from the germline V gene. V lost 8 bases to trimming and J lost 7 bases, with 8 bases between them. The CDR3 is made up of 10 amino acids. CDR3 nucleotides: TGTGCCAGCGGCGAACGTGAAGCTTTCTTT. Translating gives CASGEREAFF.

The V gene is TRBV4-1, the J gene TRBJ2-1; 8 bases line up with TRBD1. Germline assignment: CDR1 MGHRA and CDR2 YSYEKL. The CDR3 consists of 15 residues. V lost 1 base, J lost 9 bases, and 8 bases stayed unmatched. DNA of the CDR3: TGCGCCAGCAGCCAAGCAGGTCTCACAGGGGGTGAGCAGTTCTTC. As protein: CASSQAGLTGGEQFF.

The V and J genes are TRBV25-1 and TRBJ2-3, with 8 bases lining up with TRBD2. CDR1 is MGHDK and CDR2 is SYGVNS in the germline V gene. CDR3 size: 16 residues. Trimming removed 1 base from V and 2 bases from J; junction bases left unmatched: 5. CDR3 sequence (DNA): TGTGCCAGCAGTGAATGGGGCGGGAGGAACACAGATACGCAGTATTTT. It translates to CASSEWGGRNTDTQYF. Filled out from reference TRBV25-1 and TRBJ2-3, the complete variable domain reads EADIYQTPRYLVIGTGKKITLECSQTMGHDKMYWYQQDPGMELHLIHYSYGVNSTEKGDLSSESTVSRIRTEHFPLTLESARPSHTSQYLCASSEWGGRNTDTQYFGPGTRLTVL.

The chain has TRBV28 and TRBJ2-1, with D possibly matching TRBD2 (5 bases). Trimming removed 5 bases from V and 9 bases from J, with 11 bases in between. CDR1 MDHEN and CDR2 SYDVKM come from the germline V gene. The CDR3 extends over 12 amino acids. CDR3 sequence reads: CASSQLAGEQFF. The CDR3 region has the DNA TGTGCCAGCAGTCAGCTAGCAGGTGAGCAGTTCTTC.

This chain joins TRBV10-3 and TRBJ1-4; possibly TRBD1 for D (5 bases). Trimming removed 6 bases at V and 5 bases at J, with 10 bases between. In germline, CDR1 is ENHRY, CDR2 SYGVKD. The CDR3 length is 13 residues. CDR3 nucleotides: TGTGCCATCAGCGCGGGGGGGAATGAAAAACTGTTTTTT. It specifies CAISAGGNEKLFF.

The rearrangement joins TRBV25-1 to TRBJ2-1; the D is unclear. CDR1 is MGHDK, CDR2 SYGVNS, per germline. This CDR3 has 15 amino acids. Trimming cost V 10 bases and J 9 bases, with 25 bases left between them. Here the CDR3 reads CATLPPANYRGEQFF. For the CDR3, the DNA is TGTGCCACCCTTCCCCCAGCGAACTATAGAGGTGAGCAGTTCTTC.

The chain employs TRBV6-1 and TRBJ1-4; D is uncertain. Per the germline V gene, CDR1 is MNHNS and CDR2 is SASEGT. V gave up 1 base and J gave up 8 bases, with 17 bases separating them. CDR3 length: 16 residues. CDR3 DNA sequence: TGTGCCAGCAGTGAAGGGTATGTGCCGACGGCAGAAAAACTGTTTTTT. It encodes CASSEGYVPTAEKLFF.

The chain links TRBV28 to TRBJ2-2; 9 positions match TRBD1. The CDR3 is 14 residues long. Trimming took 8 bases from V and 3 from J; bases not matched to a gene: 4. The germline V gene has CDR1 MDHEN and CDR2 SYDVKM. The CDR3 here is CASLQGADTGELFF. The CDR3 region has the DNA TGTGCCAGCTTACAGGGGGCGGACACCGGGGAGCTGTTTTTT.

The chain has TRBV30 and TRBJ1-4; 7 bases align to TRBD1. In germline, CDR1 is GTSNPN, CDR2 SVGIG (reference sequence). This CDR3 has 13 amino acids. The V and J ends lost 4 bases and 7 bases, in that order; junction bases with no gene match: 6. CDR3 region: CAWMSQGVEKLFF. CDR3 coding DNA: TGTGCCTGGATGAGCCAGGGGGTTGAAAAACTGTTTTTT.

Points on this clone: Distinct nucleotide sequences in the sample also encode this CDR3. J is TRBJ1-5 and V is TRBV10-3; D is unclear. Trimming took off 0 bases at V and 2 bases at J, with 8 bases between the two ends. This CDR3 region has 15 residues. The germline V gene encodes CDR1 ENHRY and CDR2 SYGVKD. DNA of the CDR3: TGTGCCATCAGTGAGTCGATAGTGGGCAATCAGCCCCAGCATTTT. It codes for CAISESIVGNQPQHF.

This chain connects TRBV28 to TRBJ2-7; D is possibly TRBD1 or TRBD2 (6 bases each). V gave up 7 bases and J gave up 2 bases, with 18 bases separating them. This CDR3 is 15 amino acids long. The germline V gene has CDR1 MDHEN and CDR2 SYDVKM. Here the CDR3 reads CASTSGAVWPYEQYF. CDR3 bases: TGTGCCAGCACTTCGGGGGCAGTCTGGCCCTACGAGCAGTACTTC.

V usage is TRBV4-1 and J usage is TRBJ1-3; 10 nucleotides agree with TRBD1. J gave up 7 bases and V 6 bases, and 12 bases lay outside the gene matches. This CDR3 is built from 16 residues. Germline CDR1 MGHRA, CDR2 YSYEKL. As DNA, the CDR3 is TGCGCCAGCAGTCTCCGGGACAGGGGCCTGGGGAACACCATATATTTT. It translates to CASSLRDRGLGNTIYF.

This clone was detected once. CDR3: CASAGETGGSEQYF. CDR3 coding DNA: TGTGCCAGCGCTGGGGAGACAGGGGGCTCCGAGCAGTACTTC. The J gene is TRBJ2-5, the V gene TRBV6-5; 10 bases are a match to TRBD1. The J call is doubtful: the DNA matches TRBJ2-7 better. Germline V gives CDR1 MNHEY, CDR2 SVGAGI. The CDR3 is 14 residues long.

The chain links TRBV7-8 to TRBJ2-5, with D tentatively TRBD2 (5 bases). The DNA end is a closer match to TRBJ2-7, so the J assignment may be wrong. Germline V CDR1 and CDR2: SGHVS, FQNEAQ. There are 14 residues in the CDR3. CDR3 in amino acids: CASSATSNSYEQYF. In nucleotides, the CDR3 is TGTGCCAGCAGCGCTACTAGTAATTCCTACGAGCAGTACTTC.

V is TRBV7-9 and J is TRBJ1-4, with D possibly TRBD1 on 6 matching bases. The CDR3 has 16 amino acids. V was pared by 4 bases and J by 6 bases, with 18 bases between. CDR1 is SEHNR, CDR2 FQNEAQ, per germline (reference sequence). In DNA, the CDR3 is TGTGCCAGCAGCTCGACTCTCAGGGGATTGGATGAAAAACTGTTTTTT. Translation gives CASSSTLRGLDEKLFF.

The genes are TRBV28 and TRBJ2-1; D may be TRBD2 (6 bases). Per germline, CDR1 MDHEN and CDR2 SYDVKM. Trimming shortened V by 7 bases and J by 3 bases, and 10 bases separated the two germline ends. The CDR3 loop spans 13 amino acids. In DNA form, the CDR3 reads TGTGCCAGCATTTCGGGGGTCTACAATGAGCAGTTCTTC. This translates into CASISGVYNEQFF.

DNA of the CDR3: TGTGCCAGCTCCCCGAGCGGGGATACGCAGTATTTT. Protein product: CASSPSGDTQYF. This chain links TRBV18 with TRBJ2-3; the D gene is possibly TRBD2 (6 bases). This CDR3 spans 12 amino acids. Trimming took 6 bases from V and 6 from J, leaving 10 bases between them. Germline CDR1 reads KGHSH; CDR2 reads LQKENI.

This clone was observed a handful of times. Distinct nucleotide sequences in the sample also encode this CDR3. The chain combines TRBV6-5 with TRBJ1-5; D is possibly TRBD1 (6 bases). Germline V gene lookup returns CDR1 MNHEY and CDR2 SVGAGI. CDR3 size: 14 residues. Between the trimmed V and J ends, which lost 4 bases and 3 bases, there was a span of 10 bases. CDR3 in amino acids: CASSSGQHNQPQHF. The DNA of the CDR3 is TGTGCCAGCAGTTCTGGACAGCACAATCAGCCCCAGCATTTT.

The gene calls are TRBV2 and TRBJ2-2, with D perhaps TRBD1 (5 bases). The CDR3 totals 14 residues. The V end was cut by 6 bases, the J end by 9 bases, with 17 bases between. Germline CDR1 and CDR2: SNHLY and FYNNEI. The chain's CDR3 is CASRPRGTDRELFF. The CDR3, as DNA: TGTGCCAGCAGGCCAAGGGGTACCGACCGGGAGCTGTTTTTT.

The chain carries TRBV28 and TRBJ2-7; no reliable D call. Trimming left V 6 bases short and J 4 bases short, with 10 bases between. There are 12 residues in the CDR3. Per germline, CDR1 MDHEN and CDR2 SYDVKM. CDR3 sequence: CASSPVPYEQYF. The CDR3 region has the DNA TGTGCCAGCAGCCCCGTCCCTTACGAGCAGTACTTC.

The genes are TRBV5-1 and TRBJ2-7; 8 nucleotides align to TRBD1. The CDR3 sequence is 16 residues long. CDR1 and CDR2 (germline): SGHRS, YFSETQ. V dropped 4 bases and J dropped 2; count of bases not matched to a gene: 11. CDR3 coding DNA: TGCGCCAGCAGCCCCGCCCTGGACAGGGCCACCTACGAGCAGTACTTC. Encoded protein: CASSPALDRATYEQYF. Drawing the rest from reference TRBV5-1 and TRBJ2-7, the complete variable domain is KAGVTQTPRYLIKTRGQQVTLSCSPISGHRSVSWYQQTPGQGLQFLFEYFSETQRNKGNFPGRFSGRQFSNSRSEMNVSTLELGDSALYLCASSPALDRATYEQYFGPGTRLTVT.

Worth noting for this clone: Other DNA sequences of this sample code for an identical CDR3. The CDR3 nucleotides read TGTGCCAGCAAAACACAGGGCCAAGATCAGCATTTT. Amino acids: CASKTQGQDQHF. V and J are TRBV6-5 and TRBJ1-5, with a tentative D call TRBD1 (6 bases). Looked up from germline, CDR1 is MNHEY and CDR2 is SVGAGI. CDR3 length equals 12 residues. V lost 7 bases and J lost 13, with 17 bases in between.

J is TRBJ1-3 and V is TRBV21-1. TRBV21-1 is annotated as a pseudogene. The CDR3 runs to 20 residues. CDR3 amino acids: CASSKNPPSGRRRSGNTIYF. The CDR3 DNA is TGTGCCAGCAGCAAAAATCCCCCTAGCGGCCGTAGGCGCTCTGGAAACACCATATATTTT.

The chain recombines TRBV6-5 with TRBJ2-7, with a possible D match to TRBD1 (6 bases). This CDR3 spans 14 amino acids. The germline gives CDR1 MNHEY, CDR2 SVGAGI. The germline V and J ends were trimmed by 6 bases and 5 bases, with 17 bases remaining between them. The DNA for the CDR3 is TGTGCCAGCAGACGGACAGCCTCTTTGAACGAGCAGTACTTC. It is translated as CASRRTASLNEQYF.

The CDR3 DNA sequence: TGTGCCAGTAGTATCTCTTTCGCGGGAGATAAGCAGTTCTTC. As protein: CASSISFAGDKQFF. V usage is TRBV19 and J usage is TRBJ2-1; TRBD2 matches 7 bases. The CDR3 loop spans 14 amino acids. Trimming removed 3 bases from V and 11 bases from J; junction bases left unmatched: 10. Germline loops: CDR1 LNHDA, CDR2 SQIVND (reference sequence).

This rearrangement joins TRBV10-3 to TRBJ2-7; D gene ambiguous. The CDR3 sequence is 12 residues long. Deletions cut 8 bases from V and 2 bases from J, with 10 bases between. From germline, CDR1 is ENHRY and CDR2 SYGVKD. CDR3 bases: TGTGCCATCGGGCTAGTGGCCTACGAGCAGTACTTC. Protein product: CAIGLVAYEQYF.

This sequence joins TRBV28 and TRBJ2-3, with TRBD2 matching 8 bases. From germline, CDR1 is MDHEN and CDR2 SYDVKM. The CDR3 loop spans 17 amino acids. Trimming at V came to 8 bases and at J to 3 bases, leaving 16 bases not matched to a gene. In nucleotides, the CDR3 is TGTGCCAGCCCAAGGAATCGGGAGGGCCTGGGGACAGATACGCAGTATTTT. Protein product: CASPRNREGLGTDTQYF.

The chain links TRBV6-6 to TRBJ1-3; TRBD1 might be the D (6 bases). The CDR3 sequence is 16 residues long. V dropped 2 bases and J dropped 0 bases, with 11 bases sitting between them. Germline loops: CDR1 MNHNY, CDR2 SVGAGI (reference sequence). The CDR3 DNA reads TGTGCCAGCAGTTACCGACAGGACCGCTCTGGAAACACCATATATTTT. Amino acids: CASSYRQDRSGNTIYF.

Only one count was recorded for this clone. The chain is built from TRBV28 and TRBJ2-5; no clear D gene. Germline V gene sequence: CDR1 MDHEN, CDR2 SYDVKM. The CDR3 is made up of 13 amino acids. With 8 bases removed from V and 7 bases from J, the gap between germline ends came to 17 bases. The CDR3 region is CASGYTSSRTQYF. CDR3 in DNA: TGTGCCAGCGGGTACACATCGTCTCGGACCCAGTACTTC.

The DNA of the CDR3 is TGTGCCAGCAGTCCGAAAGCGGACGAGCAGTACTTC. It yields the protein CASSPKADEQYF. The chain recombines TRBV2 with TRBJ2-7, with a weak D call TRBD2 (5 bases). The germline V gene has CDR1 SNHLY and CDR2 FYNNEI. This CDR3 has 12 amino acids. Trimming removed 5 bases at V and 5 bases at J, with 10 bases between.

This chain joins TRBV19 and TRBJ1-5; D remains ambiguous. This CDR3 has 12 residues. Germline lookup yields CDR1 LNHDA and CDR2 SQIVND (reference sequence). V gave up 3 bases and J gave up 7 bases, with 7 bases separating them. The CDR3, as DNA: TGTGCCAGTAGTATTAGCCAACAGCCCCAGCATTTT. Residues: CASSISQQPQHF.